This TCR beta chain was sequenced during a study of identical twins. Study-level results: Compared with models, monozygotic twins showed more out-of-frame TCR alpha sharing.

J gave up 5 bases and V 5 bases, and 22 bases lay outside the gene matches. The germline CDR1 and CDR2 sequences are MNHEY and SMNVEV (reference sequence). CDR3 length: 19 residues. This clonotype occurred once. The target antigen is unknown. TCRdb re-called the 5' RACE reads with MiXCR, one entry per CDR3 protein. This repertoire shows approximately 500,000 distinct CDR3 sequences, approximately 24% found once; its top ten account for 2.9%. The sample also formed part of further work on T cells expressing NK-cell markers. From that report: One of the eight sequenced donors was seronegative, whereas the other seven were HCMV-seropositive.

The chain employs TRBV27 and TRBJ2-5, with 8 positions matching TRBD2. Input material: CD4+ T cells sorted from blood. This sequence originates from a woman aged 18 to 35 in good health. DNA for the CDR3: TGTGCCAGCAGTCCCCGGCGGAGCGGGAGTAGTCCTTGGGGGGAGACCCAGTACTTC. This codes for CASSPRRSGSSPWGETQYF.